This is a list of T cell receptor beta chains from one sample in a study of cytomegalovirus exposure and HLA in healthy donors. Assay used: immunoSEQ multiplex PCR; TCRdb lists only in-frame clones, some missing. The sample has around 91,000 clones, 64% seen once. Sequencing used PBMCs. These receptors all stem from a human donor in good health. Each CDR3 is given with its conserved first and last residue.

TRBV5-6	CASSLGPSGGEGNQPQHF
TRBV4-3	CASSQVLGVTEAFF
TRBV5-1	CASEGGDGYTF
TRBV18	CASSPTIFDEQGRNSPLHF
TRBV7-3	CASSPGLARDTQYF
TRBV9	CASSVSGGNYGYTF
TRBV11-2	CASSLDTGGAGTQYF
TRBV4-3	CASSPGTGSGNTIYF
TRBV7-2	CASSPARGQTQYF
TRBV21-1	CASTPRGTGKNEKLFF
TRBV4-3	CASSQDSHAGDTGELFF
TRBV2	CASKPDNSPLHF
TRBV19	CASRDRGTDTQYF
TRBV5-1	CASSLGGGESEFF
TRBV13	CASSEVRNTEAFF
TRBV6-1	CASSESTSGGWETQYF
TRBV4-3	CASSQFSGARLNEKLFF
TRBV7-2	CASRQRTALNTGELFF
TRBV5-1	CASNDPGGGQETQYF
TRBV14	CASSQTGGWNYGYTF
TRBV7-2	CASSSRQGAGQPQHF
TRBV30	CAWSPGRRSYGYTF
TRBV5-5	CASSLPGTGPGSEKLFF
TRBV5-4	CASSHEGGAYNEQFF
TRBV7-2	CASSPQGVLPQHF
TRBV5-1	CASSLERGDYNEQFF
TRBV6-5	CASSYSEGYNEQFF
TRBV27	CASGLSNSGNSPLHF
TRBV7-2	CASSPGLGAYEQYF
TRBV5-1	CASSLTGANTEAFF
TRBV11-1	CASSWGQLLGANVLTF
TRBV5-8	CASSLDPMNTEAFF
TRBV9	CASSGGRDSNSPLHF
TRBV30	CAWKDRYEQYF
TRBV6-5	CASSYSVPGAKNIQYF
TRBV6-5	CASSPGSGYYGYTF
TRBV30	CAWTRGQGARGYTF